This TCR beta chain was recorded in a study of blood T cells in healthy people across ages. Concerning this clonotype itself: Its antigen remains unidentified. Germline and junction disagree at one end, which may indicate a read error.

Study results and caveats: Age showed a roughly linear inverse relationship with TCR beta diversity per million T cells.

The use of a sample-barcoded 5' primer and a J-beta primer mix characterized a second PCR of roughly 6 to 12 cycles. TCRdb fed the 5' RACE reads into MiXCR, producing one record per CDR3 protein. The table lists around 1,100,000 distinct CDR3 sequences, around two fifths of them singletons. The CDR3 has 13 amino acids. This clonotype was obtained from a man aged 18 to 29 in good health. Sequenced input: blood. The rearrangement uses TRBV12-3 or TRBV12-4 and TRBJ1-2; D call uncertain. CDR3 DNA: TGCGCCAGCAGTGTGTTGCGGAACTATGGCTACACCTTC. Amino acids: CASSVLRNYGYTF.